These T cell receptor beta chains were read from a single sample in a study of shared clonotypes between healthy human individuals. The protocol was immunoSEQ multiplex PCR, while the TCRdb copy is restricted to in-frame clones and leaves out a portion. The sample consists of hundreds of thousands of clones, 85% to 95% of them appearing once. The sample was naive CD8+ T cells sorted from blood. The receptor source for this set is a woman aged 25 to 39 in good health. The CDR3 runs from the conserved cysteine through the conserved F or W. Each record gives: J gene, clone size, CDR3 length, D gene, V gene, CDR3 protein, CDR3 DNA. A D gene is named only where the DNA matches it firmly. Size values are once, few and many counts, or a class for expanded clones, and some rows have none.

TRBJ1-1 | few | 14 | - | TRBV28 | CASSPTLAGTEAFF | TGTGCCAGCAGTCCGACCCTGGCGGGCACTGAAGCTTTCTTT
TRBJ1-2 | once | 13 | - | TRBV7-9 | CASSFGTPYGYTF | TGTGCCAGCAGCTTCGGCACACCCTATGGCTACACCTTC
TRBJ1-3 | - | 15 | TRBD1 | TRBV5-8 | CASSPATGGGNTIYF | TGTGCCAGCAGCCCAGCCACAGGGGGCGGAAACACCATATATTTT
TRBJ1-5 | - | 15 | TRBD1 | TRBV28 | CASSEDRGSNQPQHF | TGTGCCAGCTCCGAGGACAGGGGATCCAATCAGCCCCAGCATTTT
TRBJ2-7 | - | 14 | - | TRBV7-8 | CASSLLGQSYEQYF | TGTGCCAGCAGCTTACTCGGACAGAGCTACGAGCAGTACTTC
TRBJ2-7 | - | 12 | - | TRBV29-1 | CSVETDSYEQYF | TGCAGCGTCGAAACTGACTCCTACGAGCAGTACTTC
TRBJ2-1 | - | 17 | TRBD1 | TRBV28 | CASSFFGMRDRDNEQFF | TGTGCCAGCAGTTTTTTCGGTATGAGGGACAGGGACAATGAGCAGTTCTTC
TRBJ2-7 | - | 13 | - | TRBV19 | CASSFGGGYEQYF | TGTGCCAGTAGTTTTGGTGGGGGCTACGAGCAGTACTTC
TRBJ2-7 | - | 17 | TRBD2 | TRBV7-9 | CASSPRDGGGTSYEQYF | TGTGCCAGCAGCCCCCGGGACGGGGGAGGGACCTCCTACGAGCAGTACTTC
TRBJ1-2 | - | 14 | - | TRBV6-1 | CASSVRGAWYGYTF | TGTGCCAGCAGTGTCCGGGGGGCCTGGTATGGCTACACCTTC
TRBJ1-1 | once | 12 | - | TRBV15 | CATSSWGGMAFF | TGTGCCACCAGCAGTTGGGGGGGGATGGCTTTCTTT
TRBJ2-7 | - | 14 | TRBD2 | TRBV5-1 | CASSPTSGTYEQYF | TGCGCCAGCAGTCCTACTAGCGGAACCTACGAGCAGTACTTC
TRBJ2-3 | - | 15 | TRBD2 | TRBV28 | CASKVAGANTDTQYF | TGTGCCAGCAAGGTAGCGGGAGCCAACACAGATACGCAGTATTTT
TRBJ2-7 | - | 13 | - | TRBV9 | CASSVAGAYEQYF | TGTGCCAGCAGCGTAGCGGGTGCCTACGAGCAGTACTTC
TRBJ2-1 | - | 16 | TRBD2 | TRBV7-2 | CASSWKTSGRTNEQFF | TGTGCCAGCAGCTGGAAGACTAGCGGGAGGACAAATGAGCAGTTCTTC
TRBJ2-5 | - | 14 | - | TRBV28 | CASSPRGYQETQYF | TGTGCCAGCAGCCCTAGGGGGTACCAAGAGACCCAGTACTTC
TRBJ2-3 | - | 13 | - | TRBV9 | CASSPRTLDTQYF | TGTGCCAGCAGCCCTAGGACGTTAGATACGCAGTATTTT
TRBJ2-2 | once | 12 | - | TRBV27 | CASRVPTGELFF | TGTGCCAGCAGGGTACCTACCGGGGAGCTGTTTTTT
TRBJ1-5 | - | 18 | TRBD1 | TRBV2 | CASSSPGQGSGRNQPQHF | TGTGCCAGCAGTTCTCCGGGACAGGGGTCTGGTCGCAATCAGCCCCAGCATTTT
TRBJ2-1 | - | 15 | TRBD2 | TRBV19 | CASSRLAGTYNEQFF | TGTGCCAGTAGTCGACTAGCGGGAACCTACAATGAGCAGTTCTTC
TRBJ2-3 | - | 16 | - | TRBV7-2 | CASSPLGLDSTDTQYF | TGTGCCAGCAGCCCTTTGGGACTGGATAGCACAGATACGCAGTATTTT
TRBJ1-2 | - | 14 | - | TRBV27 | CASSPLEGDYGYTF | TGTGCCAGCAGTCCCCTTGAGGGGGACTATGGCTACACCTTC
TRBJ2-7 | - | 13 | TRBD1 | TRBV30 | CAWGRTGSYEQYF | TGTGCCTGGGGTCGGACAGGGAGCTACGAGCAGTACTTC
TRBJ2-7 | - | 15 | TRBD2 | TRBV14 | CASSEEREAPYEQYF | TGTGCCAGCAGCGAGGAGCGGGAGGCCCCCTACGAGCAGTACTTC
TRBJ2-5 | - | 15 | - | TRBV7-6 | CASSSQPASGETQYF | TGTGCCAGCAGCTCACAACCGGCCTCGGGGGAGACCCAGTACTTC
TRBJ2-7 | once | 16 | - | TRBV21-1 | CASSSITAVSSYEQYF | TGTGCCAGCAGCTCTATCACAGCGGTGAGCTCCTACGAGCAGTACTTC
TRBJ2-7 | once | 14 | TRBD1 | TRBV4-1 | CASSHRQGSYEQYF | TGCGCCAGCAGCCACCGACAGGGAAGCTACGAGCAGTACTTC
TRBJ2-7 | - | 14 | - | TRBV9 | CASSVEGNSYEQYF | TGTGCCAGCAGCGTAGAGGGGAACTCCTACGAGCAGTACTTC
TRBJ1-1 | - | 14 | - | TRBV13 | CASSLLSGHPEAFF | TGTGCCAGCAGCCTACTGAGCGGACACCCTGAAGCTTTCTTT
TRBJ1-3 | - | 14 | - | TRBV27 | CASSPFVSGNTIYF | TGTGCCAGCAGTCCTTTCGTCTCTGGAAACACCATATATTTT
TRBJ2-7 | - | 16 | TRBD2 | TRBV4-2 | CASSQALAGGAYEQYF | TGTGCCAGCAGCCAGGCTCTAGCGGGAGGAGCCTACGAGCAGTACTTC
TRBJ2-1 | - | 14 | TRBD2 | TRBV7-9 | CASSFAGEWDEQFF | TGTGCCAGCAGCTTCGCGGGAGAGTGGGATGAGCAGTTCTTC
TRBJ2-7 | - | 16 | TRBD2 | TRBV15 | CATSRLGLADSYEQYF | TGTGCCACCAGCAGACTGGGACTAGCGGACTCCTACGAGCAGTACTTC
TRBJ2-7 | - | 17 | - | TRBV7-5 | CVRSFTGTGLHLREQYF | TGTGTCAGAAGCTTCACCGGGACAGGACTTCACCTACGGGAGCAGTACTTC
TRBJ2-1 | once | 14 | - | TRBV4-1 | CASSQELAVDEQFF | TGCGCCAGCAGCCAAGAATTGGCAGTGGATGAGCAGTTCTTC
TRBJ2-1 | - | 14 | - | TRBV7-9 | CASSLGGTYNEQFF | TGTGCCAGCAGCTTAGGAGGTACCTACAATGAGCAGTTCTTC
TRBJ1-2 | few | 14 | TRBD1 | TRBV28 | CASSGQGAWDGYTF | TGTGCCAGCAGTGGACAGGGGGCGTGGGATGGCTACACCTTC
TRBJ2-7 | once | 11 | - | TRBV30 | CAWGGPPGQYF | TGTGCCTGGGGAGGACCCCCGGGGCAGTACTTC
TRBJ1-2 | - | 14 | - | TRBV19 | CASSTLGDNYGYTF | TGTGCCAGTAGTACCCTCGGGGACAACTATGGCTACACCTTC
TRBJ2-7 | - | 15 | - | TRBV5-6 | CASSPTSTMSYEQYF | TGTGCCAGCAGCCCAACTAGCACAATGTCCTACGAGCAGTACTTC
TRBJ1-5 | - | 15 | - | TRBV15 | CATSRGWGVGQPQHF | TGTGCCACCAGCAGAGGTTGGGGGGTGGGTCAGCCCCAGCATTTT
TRBJ2-3 | once | 14 | - | TRBV13 | CASSLGSGTDTQYF | TGTGCCAGCAGCTTAGGTTCGGGCACAGATACGCAGTATTTT
TRBJ1-1 | - | 12 | TRBD1 | TRBV4-2 | CASSPGTGEAFF | TGTGCCAGCAGCCCCGGGACAGGAGAAGCTTTCTTT
TRBJ2-3 | - | 16 | TRBD2 | TRBV9 | CASSPTSGASTDTQYF | TGTGCCAGCAGCCCGACTAGCGGAGCTAGCACAGATACGCAGTATTTT
TRBJ2-7 | - | 17 | TRBD1 | TRBV5-1 | CASSLTRGGQGLSEQYF | TGCGCCAGCAGCCTCACTAGAGGTGGACAGGGCCTCTCCGAGCAGTACTTC
TRBJ1-4 | - | 14 | TRBD1 | TRBV27 | CASSRTGTNEKLFF | TGTGCCAGCAGTCGGACAGGGACTAATGAAAAACTGTTTTTT
TRBJ2-6 | - | 16 | TRBD1 | TRBV29-1 | CSVGQGLISGANVLTF | TGCAGCGTAGGACAGGGCTTGATTTCCGGGGCCAACGTCCTGACTTTC
TRBJ2-5 | - | 15 | TRBD2 | TRBV10-3 | CAISGTSGRQETQYF | TGTGCCATCAGTGGGACTAGCGGGAGACAAGAGACCCAGTACTTC